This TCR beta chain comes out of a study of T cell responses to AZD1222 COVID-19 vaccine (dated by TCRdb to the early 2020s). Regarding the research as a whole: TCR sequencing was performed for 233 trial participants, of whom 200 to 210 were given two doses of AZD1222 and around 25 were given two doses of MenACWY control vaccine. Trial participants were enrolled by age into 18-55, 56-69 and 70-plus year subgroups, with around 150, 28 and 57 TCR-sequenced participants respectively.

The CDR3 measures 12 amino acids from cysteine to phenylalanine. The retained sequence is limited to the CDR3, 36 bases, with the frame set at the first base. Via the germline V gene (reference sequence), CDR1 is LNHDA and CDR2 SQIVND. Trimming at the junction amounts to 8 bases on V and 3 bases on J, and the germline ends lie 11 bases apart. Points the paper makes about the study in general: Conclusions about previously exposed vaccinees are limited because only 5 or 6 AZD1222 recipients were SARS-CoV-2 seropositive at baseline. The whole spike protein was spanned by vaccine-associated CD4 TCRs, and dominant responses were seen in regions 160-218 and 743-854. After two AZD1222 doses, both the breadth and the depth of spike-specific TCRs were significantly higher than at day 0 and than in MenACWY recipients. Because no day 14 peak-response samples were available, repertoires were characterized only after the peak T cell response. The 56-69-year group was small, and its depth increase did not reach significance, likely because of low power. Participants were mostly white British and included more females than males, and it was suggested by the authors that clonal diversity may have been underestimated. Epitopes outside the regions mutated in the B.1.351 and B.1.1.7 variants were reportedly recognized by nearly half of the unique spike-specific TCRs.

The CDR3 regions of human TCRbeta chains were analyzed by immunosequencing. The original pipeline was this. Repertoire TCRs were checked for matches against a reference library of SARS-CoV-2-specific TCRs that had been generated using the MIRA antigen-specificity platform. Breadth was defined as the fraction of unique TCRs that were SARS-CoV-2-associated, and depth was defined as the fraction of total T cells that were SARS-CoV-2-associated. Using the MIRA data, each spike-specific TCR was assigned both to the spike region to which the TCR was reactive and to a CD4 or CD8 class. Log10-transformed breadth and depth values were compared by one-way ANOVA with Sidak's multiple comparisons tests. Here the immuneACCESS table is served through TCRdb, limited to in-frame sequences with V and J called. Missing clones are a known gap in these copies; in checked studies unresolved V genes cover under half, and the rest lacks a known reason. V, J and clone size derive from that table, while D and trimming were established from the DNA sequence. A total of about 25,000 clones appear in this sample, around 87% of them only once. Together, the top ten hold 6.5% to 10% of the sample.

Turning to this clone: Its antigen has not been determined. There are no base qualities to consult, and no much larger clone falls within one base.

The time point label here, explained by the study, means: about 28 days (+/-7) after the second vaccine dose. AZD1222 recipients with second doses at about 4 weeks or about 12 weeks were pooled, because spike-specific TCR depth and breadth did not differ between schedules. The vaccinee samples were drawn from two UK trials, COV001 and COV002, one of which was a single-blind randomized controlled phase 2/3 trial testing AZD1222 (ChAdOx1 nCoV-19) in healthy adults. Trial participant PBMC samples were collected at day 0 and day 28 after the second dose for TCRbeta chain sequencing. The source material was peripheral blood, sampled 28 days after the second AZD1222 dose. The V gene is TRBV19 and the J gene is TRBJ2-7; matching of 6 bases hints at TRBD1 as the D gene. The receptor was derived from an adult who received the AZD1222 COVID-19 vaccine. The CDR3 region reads CASATRGYEQYF. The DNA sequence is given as TGTGCCAGTGCAACCAGGGGCTACGAGCAGTACTTC.